This T cell receptor beta chain was sequenced in a study of blood T cell repertoires in COVID-19. Whole-study context: PBMCs, B-cell-depleted T cells, or T cells were the source of the cDNA or gDNA that made up the material.

Libraries were prepared by immunoSEQ multiplex PCR; TCRdb keeps only in-frame clonotypes and omits some of them. The repertoire holds 200,000 to 300,000 clones, with roughly four fifths as singletons. The TCR sequence derives from a middle-aged man with acute or convalescent COVID-19. What was sequenced was peripheral blood.

The CDR3 coding sequence is TGTGCCAGCAGCCGAGGGGACAGGGCTGAAGCTTTCTTT. Translating gives CASSRGDRAEAFF. The chain joins TRBV7-2 to TRBJ1-1; 9 bases are a match to TRBD1. The CDR3 spans 13 residues. J lost 6 bases, V lost 5 bases, and 4 bases had no gene match. Germline-derived CDR1 and CDR2 are SGHTA and FQGNSA. The whole variable domain, filled in from reference TRBV7-2 and TRBJ1-1, reads GAGVSQSPSNKVTEKGKDVELRCDPISGHTALYWYRQSLGQGLEFLIYFQGNSAPDKSGLPSDRFSAERTGGSVSTLTIQRTQQEDSAVYLCASSRGDRAEAFFGQGTRLTVV.